These T cell receptor beta chains were read from a single sample in a study of graft-versus-host responses after intestinal transplantation. The antigens for these receptors are not known. Using immunoSEQ multiplex PCR, the repertoire was profiled, and TCRdb retains in-frame clones only, with some absent. The sample includes 85,000 to 95,000 clones, approximately 94% seen only once; the top ten take roughly 2%. The specimen was unstimulated CD8+ T cells sorted from spleen or lymph node cells, collected before intestinal transplant. These receptors all come from a human donor who received an intestinal transplant. Both conserved end residues are part of each CDR3.

CDR3aa: CASSRTGAYNQPQHF
v_gene: TRBV27
j_gene: TRBJ1-5

CDR3aa: CASSTGTSSSSYNEQFF
v_gene: TRBV5-1
j_gene: TRBJ2-1

CDR3aa: CASSLGLAGGPYNEQFF
v_gene: TRBV7-6
j_gene: TRBJ2-1

CDR3aa: CASSFVYEQYF
v_gene: TRBV12-1
j_gene: TRBJ2-7

CDR3aa: CASSSDRGHFQPQHF
v_gene: TRBV27
j_gene: TRBJ1-5

CDR3aa: CASSQGQGYNEQFF
v_gene: TRBV7-9
j_gene: TRBJ2-1

CDR3aa: CASSPSGGPSGNTIYF
v_gene: TRBV4-3
j_gene: TRBJ1-3

CDR3aa: CASSGLRGEQYF
v_gene: TRBV11-3
j_gene: TRBJ2-7

CDR3aa: CASSLSGQGANGYTF
v_gene: TRBV27
j_gene: TRBJ1-2

CDR3aa: CASSDSGIGEQYF
v_gene: TRBV10-2
j_gene: TRBJ2-7

CDR3aa: CASSNPKHPGPSYNEQFF
v_gene: TRBV7-9
j_gene: TRBJ2-1

CDR3aa: CASSLKGAGEQYF
v_gene: TRBV27
j_gene: TRBJ2-7

CDR3aa: CASTPRPDSAYEQYF
v_gene: TRBV9
j_gene: TRBJ2-7

CDR3aa: CASSFPSGGAKNIQYF
v_gene: TRBV5-1
j_gene: TRBJ2-4

CDR3aa: CASSQEFGGYNEQFF
v_gene: TRBV4-3
j_gene: TRBJ2-1

CDR3aa: CASSQSGGHTF
v_gene: TRBV11-2
j_gene: TRBJ1-2

CDR3aa: CASSLGSEGIYEQYF
v_gene: TRBV7-2
j_gene: TRBJ2-7

CDR3aa: CASSERLAGGYETQYF
v_gene: TRBV2
j_gene: TRBJ2-5

CDR3aa: CAWSQGGGEAFF
v_gene: TRBV30
j_gene: TRBJ1-1

CDR3aa: CASGFSGQGSTDTQYF
v_gene: TRBV12-5
j_gene: TRBJ2-3

CDR3aa: CASGLATSGGAFWDEQFF
v_gene: TRBV12-5
j_gene: TRBJ2-1

CDR3aa: CASSFGGDTQYF
v_gene: TRBV7-9
j_gene: TRBJ2-3

CDR3aa: CASREWTGGARDSNEQYF
v_gene: TRBV5-8
j_gene: TRBJ2-7

CDR3aa: CASSLGVSLNTQYF
v_gene: TRBV11-2
j_gene: TRBJ2-3

CDR3aa: CASSMESWGMDTEAFF
v_gene: TRBV19
j_gene: TRBJ1-1

CDR3aa: CASSQDLNYGYTF
v_gene: TRBV4-3
j_gene: TRBJ1-2

CDR3aa: CASSQDPGTAYNEQFF
v_gene: TRBV4-3
j_gene: TRBJ2-1

CDR3aa: CASSLASADYNEQFF
v_gene: TRBV11-1
j_gene: TRBJ2-1

CDR3aa: CASSLGQDYEQYF
v_gene: TRBV11-2
j_gene: TRBJ2-7

CDR3aa: CASSPGGTGDYGYTF
v_gene: TRBV9
j_gene: TRBJ1-2

CDR3aa: CASSLGQGNTGELFF
v_gene: TRBV11-2
j_gene: TRBJ2-2

CDR3aa: CASSISHTGTGELFF
v_gene: TRBV19
j_gene: TRBJ2-2

CDR3aa: CASSQDQPQGATGELFF
v_gene: TRBV4-3
j_gene: TRBJ2-2

CDR3aa: CASSYSGSTEAFF
v_gene: TRBV6-5
j_gene: TRBJ1-1

CDR3aa: CASSQDLFVQYF
v_gene: TRBV4-1
j_gene: TRBJ2-7

CDR3aa: CASSVITGIGYEQYF
v_gene: TRBV5-8
j_gene: TRBJ2-7

CDR3aa: CASSTGSSYEQYF
v_gene: TRBV19
j_gene: TRBJ2-7